The rows below give T cell receptor beta chains drawn from one sample of a study of CD8 T cells in Susac syndrome. One entry per CDR3 protein, called by TCRdb with MiXCR from the immunoSEQ multiplex PCR reads. The sample includes 85,000 to 130,000 distinct CDR3 sequences, approximately 93% of them seen just once. Material: CD8+ T cells from PBMCs. The receptors stem from a human donor with Susac syndrome. The CDR3 runs from the conserved cysteine through the conserved F or W. The D gene is left open where the match is weak. Size is omitted from some rows. Given values are once, few, many or a class for expanded clones.

>NA|TRBV27|NA|TRBJ2-3
CASSPGSGTDTQYF
TGTGCCAGCAGTCCTGGTTCGGGAACAGATACGCAGTATTTT
>NA|TRBV6-5|NA|TRBJ2-1
CASSYSNRRSYNEQFF
TGTGCCAGCAGTTACTCGAATCGACGCTCCTACAATGAGCAGTTCTTC
>NA|TRBV19|TRBD2|TRBJ2-1
CASSIGGGYNEQFF
TGTGCCAGTAGTATTGGCGGGGGGTACAATGAGCAGTTCTTC
>NA|TRBV9|NA|TRBJ2-2
CASSVDPSANTGELFF
TGTGCCAGCAGCGTAGATCCCTCCGCGAACACCGGGGAGCTGTTTTTT
>NA|TRBV11-2|TRBD2|TRBJ2-1
CASTAGLAGPEQFF
TGTGCCAGCACCGCGGGACTAGCGGGTCCTGAGCAGTTCTTC
>NA|TRBV14|NA|TRBJ2-3
CASSPPGEAQYF
TGTGCCAGCAGCCCCCCCGGAGAGGCGCAGTATTTT
>NA|TRBV5-1|TRBD1|TRBJ2-7
CASSPPGQESYEQYF
TGCGCCAGCAGCCCACCGGGACAGGAGTCCTACGAGCAGTACTTC
>NA|TRBV7-9|NA|TRBJ1-1
CASSPSAIEAFF
TGTGCCAGCAGCCCCTCGGCCATTGAAGCTTTCTTT
>NA|TRBV27|NA|TRBJ2-7
CASFDVGANEQYF
TGTGCCAGCTTTGACGTGGGAGCCAACGAGCAGTACTTC
>NA|TRBV7-3|NA|TRBJ2-7
CASSLGPLGEYEQYF
TGTGCCAGCAGCTTAGGACCCCTTGGAGAATACGAGCAGTACTTC
>NA|TRBV29-1|NA|TRBJ2-7
CSVNAADEQYF
TGCAGCGTTAACGCGGCGGACGAGCAGTACTTC
>NA|TRBV6-6|NA|TRBJ1-1
CASSRPYGGNTEAFF
TGTGCCAGCAGCCGCCCGTACGGGGGGAACACTGAAGCTTTCTTT
>NA|TRBV19|NA|TRBJ1-6
CASSEIEWASASPDSPLHF
TGTGCCAGTAGTGAGATCGAGTGGGCTTCGGCGAGCCCTGATTCACCCCTCCACTTT
>NA|TRBV29-1|TRBD1|TRBJ2-1
CSVEEGQGGEQFF
TGCAGCGTTGAAGAGGGACAGGGAGGTGAGCAGTTCTTC
>medium-sized|TRBV5-5|NA|TRBJ1-1
CASSLKGLVAFF
TGTGCCAGCAGCTTGAAGGGGTTAGTGGCTTTCTTT
>once|TRBV12-3/TRBV12-4|NA|TRBJ2-4
CAVAENKNIQYF
TGTGCCGTAGCAGAAAACAAAAACATTCAGTACTTC
>NA|TRBV5-6|NA|TRBJ1-1
CASSGEDTEAFF
TGTGCCAGCAGCGGGGAAGACACTGAAGCTTTCTTT
>NA|TRBV27|TRBD1|TRBJ2-2
CASSFTRDRVNTGELFF
TGTGCCAGCAGTTTTACCCGGGACAGGGTGAACACCGGGGAGCTGTTTTTT
>NA|TRBV6-1|NA|TRBJ2-7
CATDRAPEQYF
TGTGCCACCGATCGGGCTCCCGAGCAGTACTTC
>NA|TRBV2|NA|TRBJ2-1
CASPDGNEQFF
TGTGCCAGCCCGGACGGCAATGAGCAGTTCTTC
>NA|TRBV20-1|TRBD1|TRBJ2-1
CSARAGDRGVTGEQFF
TGCAGTGCTAGAGCCGGGGACAGGGGAGTTACGGGTGAGCAGTTCTTC
>NA|TRBV19|TRBD1|TRBJ1-5
CASKRGGGNQPQHF
TGTGCCAGTAAGCGAGGGGGCGGCAATCAGCCCCAGCATTTT
>NA|TRBV29-1|TRBD1|TRBJ1-2
CSGGWDRGYGYTF
TGCAGCGGCGGATGGGACAGGGGCTATGGCTACACCTTC
>NA|TRBV9|NA|TRBJ2-3
CASSPLGRGDTQYF
TGTGCCAGCAGCCCCCTTGGTAGGGGGGATACGCAGTATTTT
>few|TRBV13|NA|TRBJ1-5
CASSFGNQPQHF
TGTGCCAGCAGCTTCGGCAATCAGCCCCAGCATTTT
>NA|TRBV2|NA|TRBJ2-7
CATIRDLSSYEQYF
TGTGCCACCATCCGGGACTTAAGCTCCTACGAGCAGTACTTC
>few|TRBV12-2|NA|TRBJ1-5
CASRLVLGGQPQHF
TGTGCAAGTCGCTTAGTGCTCGGCGGGCAGCCCCAGCATTTT
>NA|TRBV4-1|NA|TRBJ1-5
CASSQGSGASEPQHF
TGCGCCAGCAGCCAAGGCTCCGGGGCCTCAGAGCCCCAGCATTTT
>NA|TRBV27|TRBD1|TRBJ2-7
CASSPGTAQYEQYF
TGTGCCAGCAGTCCAGGGACAGCCCAATACGAGCAGTACTTC
>NA|TRBV18|TRBD2|TRBJ2-1
CASSPPGGSSYNEQFF
TGTGCCAGCTCGCCCCCGGGGGGGAGCTCCTACAATGAGCAGTTCTTC
>NA|TRBV5-4|NA|TRBJ2-7
CASSVLTGEQYF
TGTGCCAGCAGCGTACTGACGGGCGAGCAGTACTTC
>NA|TRBV20-1|TRBD1|TRBJ2-7
CSARGTGVEQYF
TGCAGTGCTAGGGGGACAGGTGTGGAGCAGTACTTC
>NA|TRBV29-1|TRBD1|TRBJ2-1
CSPRQGGEQFF
TGCAGCCCACGACAGGGGGGTGAGCAGTTCTTC
>once|TRBV25-1|TRBD1|TRBJ1-1
CAISRGTEAFF
TGTGCCATCTCCAGGGGGACTGAAGCTTTCTTT
>few|TRBV20-1|NA|TRBJ2-7
CSARDSSYEQYF
TGCAGTGCTAGGGACTCCTCCTACGAGCAGTACTTC
>NA|TRBV20-1|TRBD1|TRBJ1-1
CSASRQGGSNTEAFF
TGCAGTGCTAGTCGACAGGGGGGGTCGAACACTGAAGCTTTCTTT
>NA|TRBV29-1|NA|TRBJ2-2
CSATGTINTGELFF
TGCAGCGCCACAGGGACCATCAACACCGGGGAGCTGTTTTTT
>NA|TRBV15|NA|TRBJ2-1
CATSRDKEFYNEQFF
TGTGCCACCAGCAGAGATAAGGAGTTCTACAATGAGCAGTTCTTC
>NA|TRBV15|NA|TRBJ2-1
CATSRGGGSSYNEQFF
TGTGCCACCAGCAGGGGCGGGGGCAGCTCCTACAATGAGCAGTTCTTC
>NA|TRBV5-4|NA|TRBJ2-4
CASSSGLDENIQYF
TGTGCCAGCAGCTCTGGGCTGGACGAAAACATTCAGTACTTC
>NA|TRBV3-1|NA|TRBJ1-1
CASSLTGLEAFF
TGTGCCAGCAGCCTTACAGGGTTGGAAGCTTTCTTT
>NA|TRBV9|NA|TRBJ2-7
CASSPSGGQTYEQYF
TGTGCCAGCAGCCCCAGTGGGGGGCAAACCTACGAGCAGTACTTC
>NA|TRBV29-1|NA|TRBJ1-2
CSAGDTYANYGYTF
TGCAGCGCCGGGGACACATACGCTAACTATGGCTACACCTTC
>NA|TRBV12-3/TRBV12-4|NA|TRBJ2-7
CASSLGGLLSYEQYF
TGTGCCAGCAGCCTAGGAGGACTATTGTCCTACGAGCAGTACTTC
>few|TRBV15|TRBD2|TRBJ2-5
CATSGGSSGETQYF
TGTGCCACCAGCGGAGGCTCTAGCGGAGAGACCCAGTACTTC
>NA|TRBV20-1|TRBD2|TRBJ2-7
CSAREPGTIKNEQYF
TGCAGTGCTAGAGAACCCGGGACTATCAAAAACGAGCAGTACTTC
>NA|TRBV4-1|NA|TRBJ2-7
CASSQTHGLTYEQYF
TGCGCCAGCAGCCAGACCCACGGACTAACCTACGAGCAGTACTTC
>NA|TRBV29-1|NA|TRBJ1-1
CSVEEGFRTEAFF
TGCAGCGTTGAGGAGGGGTTTAGGACTGAAGCTTTCTTT
>NA|TRBV27|TRBD1|TRBJ1-5
CASSSLQGDYQPQHF
TGTGCCAGCAGTTCATTACAGGGGGACTATCAGCCCCAGCATTTT
>NA|TRBV6-2/TRBV6-3|NA|TRBJ1-1
CASSYPTNTEAFF
TGTGCCAGCAGTTACCCAACGAACACTGAAGCTTTCTTT